A selection of T cell receptor beta chains follows, all from one sample in a study of cytomegalovirus exposure and HLA in healthy donors. Profiling relied on immunoSEQ multiplex PCR, and the TCRdb table lists in-frame clones only, not all of them. The table includes some 180,000 clones, 75% to 85% detected once. The specimen sequenced was PBMCs. These receptors all stem from a woman aged 25 to 45 in good health and CMV-seropositive. The CDR3 runs from the conserved cysteine through the conserved F or W. D genes are given only for firm matches. The size field is filled for only some rows; it gives once, few, many or a size class.

>TRBV7-2|.|.|TRBJ2-5
CASSPPARSGTQYF
TGTGCCAGCAGCCCTCCGGCACGGAGCGGGACCCAGTACTTC
>TRBV7-9|TRBD2|.|TRBJ2-2
CASSLSSGAGELFF
TGTGCCAGCAGTTTAAGCAGCGGGGCCGGGGAGCTGTTTTTT
>TRBV11-1|TRBD2|.|TRBJ2-3
CASSLEIPGGITDTQYF
TGTGCCAGCAGCTTAGAGATCCCGGGGGGGATCACAGATACGCAGTATTTT
>TRBV5-1|.|.|TRBJ1-1
CASSLGANTEAFF
TGCGCCAGCAGCTTGGGGGCAAACACTGAAGCTTTCTTT
>TRBV4-3|.|.|TRBJ2-7
CASSQDRQYYEQYF
TGCGCCAGCAGCCAAGATCGCCAGTACTACGAGCAGTACTTC
>TRBV9|.|.|TRBJ2-5
CASSLGSGWETQYF
TGTGCCAGCAGCCTCGGATCGGGATGGGAGACCCAGTACTTC
>TRBV6-4|.|.|TRBJ2-2
CASRGANTGELFF
TGTGCCAGCCGGGGGGCCAACACCGGGGAGCTGTTTTTT
>TRBV4-3|.|.|TRBJ2-7
CASSQWSGLYEQYF
TGCGCCAGCAGCCAGTGGTCGGGGTTATACGAGCAGTACTTC
>TRBV15|.|.|TRBJ2-3
CATSRGLADTQYF
TGTGCCACCAGCAGAGGACTAGCAGATACGCAGTATTTT
>TRBV7-2|TRBD1|.|TRBJ2-7
CASSPQSRTGGNEQYF
TGTGCCAGCAGCCCGCAAAGTCGGACAGGGGGGAACGAGCAGTACTTC
>TRBV4-1|.|few|TRBJ2-2
CASRRGTGELFF
TGCGCCAGCAGGCGGGGAACCGGGGAGCTGTTTTTT
>TRBV7-2|.|.|TRBJ2-6
CASSPVFSGANVLTF
TGTGCCAGCAGTCCGGTATTCTCTGGGGCCAACGTCCTGACTTTC
>TRBV5-6|TRBD2|few|TRBJ2-1
CASREASGGKSSYNEQFF
TGTGCCAGCCGGGAGGCTAGCGGGGGGAAGAGCTCCTACAATGAGCAGTTCTTC
>TRBV18|.|once|TRBJ1-4
CASSPRTEINEKLFF
TGTGCCAGCTCACCACGAACAGAAATTAATGAAAAACTGTTTTTT
>TRBV9|.|.|TRBJ2-3
CASSLGLANTDTQYF
TGTGCCAGCAGTCTCGGACTGGCTAACACAGATACGCAGTATTTT
>TRBV10-2|.|.|TRBJ1-5
CASSESNQNQPQHF
TGCGCCAGCAGTGAGTCGAACCAGAATCAGCCCCAGCATTTT
>TRBV9|TRBD2|.|TRBJ2-7
CASSGGLAGVYEQYF
TGTGCCAGCAGCGGAGGACTAGCGGGGGTCTACGAGCAGTACTTC
>TRBV28|.|once|TRBJ2-3
CASSPGGPRDTQYF
TGTGCCAGCAGCCCTGGAGGGCCCCGGGATACGCAGTATTTT
>TRBV7-2|.|.|TRBJ1-3
CASTYGGNTIYF
TGTGCCAGCACCTACGGGGGAAACACCATATATTTT
>TRBV9|.|.|TRBJ2-3
CASSGHRTFTDTQYF
TGTGCCAGCAGCGGCCACCGGACTTTCACAGATACGCAGTATTTT
>TRBV6-1|TRBD1|.|TRBJ2-3
CASRVPGQGSDTQYF
TGTGCCAGCAGAGTCCCGGGACAGGGGTCAGATACGCAGTATTTT
>TRBV27|TRBD2|.|TRBJ2-1
CASSYERGPGEQFF
TGTGCCAGCAGTTACGAGCGGGGCCCCGGTGAGCAGTTCTTC
>TRBV6-6|TRBD2|.|TRBJ2-3
CASRKSGGAVDTQYF
TGTGCCAGCAGAAAAAGCGGGGGGGCCGTAGATACGCAGTATTTT
>TRBV7-9|.|.|TRBJ2-7
CASSLNPRQANTYEQYF
TGTGCCAGCAGCTTAAACCCCCGCCAGGCTAACACCTACGAGCAGTACTTC
>TRBV6-5|TRBD1|.|TRBJ2-2
CASSWTTGSKTGELFF
TGTGCCAGCAGTTGGACGACAGGGTCCAAAACCGGGGAGCTGTTTTTT
>TRBV9|TRBD1|.|TRBJ1-6
CASSVGQGATPLHF
TGTGCCAGCAGCGTAGGGCAGGGGGCGACACCCCTCCACTTT